One and the same sample provided the 16 T cell receptor beta chains below, sequenced in a study of OX40 agonist ivuxolimab in advanced cancers. TCRdb's table, derived via immunoSEQ multiplex PCR, lists solely in-frame clones and lacks some. Of tens of thousands of clones listed, around 83% are singletons. This specimen was CD4+ or CD8+ T cells sorted from blood, taken in a trial of the OX40 agonist ivuxolimab. These TCRs come from an adult with an advanced solid tumor such as melanoma, head and neck, liver or kidney cancer.

This chain links TRBV6-6 with TRBJ2-7; D remains unclear. Looked up from germline, CDR1 is MNHNY and CDR2 is SVGAGI (reference sequence). Trimming removed 0 bases from V and 2 bases from J, with 11 bases in between. The CDR3 sequence is 15 residues long. The CDR3 DNA reads TGTGCCAGCAGTTACTCGGGCGCTGGAACCTACGAGCAGTACTTC. It translates to CASSYSGAGTYEQYF.

This sequence joins TRBV19 and TRBJ2-7, with 7 positions matching TRBD2. CDR1 and CDR2 (germline): LNHDA, SQIVND (reference sequence). Trimming took 1 base from V and 0 from J; bases not matched to a gene: 3. The CDR3 runs 15 residues. The DNA of the CDR3 is TGTGCCAGTAGTATAGGGCTAGCGGCCTCCTACGAGCAGTACTTC. It specifies CASSIGLAASYEQYF.

The chain uses TRBV21-1 and TRBJ2-1; the DNA was not used to check the table's D call, TRBD2. TRBV21-1 is labeled a pseudogene. This CDR3 has 15 amino acids. CDR3 sequence (DNA): TGTGCCAGCAGCAAAGTGGCGGGATATAACAATGAGCAGTTCTTC. Translated, it gives CASSKVAGYNNEQFF.

The chain carries TRBV5-1 and TRBJ1-2; D may be TRBD1 (5 bases). The CDR3 is 16 residues long. V was pared by 0 bases and J by 4 bases, with 16 bases between. The germline CDR1 and CDR2 sequences are SGHRS and YFSETQ. CDR3 sequence reads: CASSLDLQGSSYGYTF. CDR3 bases: TGCGCCAGCAGCTTGGATCTCCAGGGAAGCAGCTATGGCTACACCTTC. Variable domain in full (rest from reference TRBV5-1 and TRBJ1-2): KAGVTQTPRYLIKTRGQQVTLSCSPISGHRSVSWYQQTPGQGLQFLFEYFSETQRNKGNFPGRFSGRQFSNSRSEMNVSTLELGDSALYLCASSLDLQGSSYGYTFGSGTRLTVV.

The J gene is TRBJ1-1, the V gene TRBV7-2; D perhaps matches TRBD1 (5 bases). The germline V gene has CDR1 SGHTA and CDR2 FQGNSA. This CDR3 region has 12 residues. V dropped 4 bases and J dropped 11 bases, with 14 bases sitting between them. As DNA, the CDR3 is TGTGCCAGCAGCTGGTCGGGGGACTTGGCTTTCTTT. Its translation is CASSWSGDLAFF.

The V and J genes are TRBV5-1 and TRBJ1-1; 9 positions match TRBD1. The junction had 5 bases not matched to a gene; V was cut back by 4 bases and J by 4 bases. This CDR3 has 14 amino acids. Germline V gene lookup returns CDR1 SGHRS and CDR2 YFSETQ. The CDR3 DNA follows: TGCGCCAGCAGCCCACAGGGGGCTGGCACTGAAGCTTTCTTT. Translation: CASSPQGAGTEAFF.

The chain joins TRBV5-1 to TRBJ1-1; TRBD1 matches 10 bases. The CDR3 covers 19 residues. The germline V gene has CDR1 SGHRS and CDR2 YFSETQ. J was trimmed by 0 bases and V by 4 bases; bases with no gene match: 15. The CDR3 DNA is TGCGCCAGCAGCCCCGCCGGGACAGGGGAAGGGGCCATGAACACTGAAGCTTTCTTT. Translating gives CASSPAGTGEGAMNTEAFF. Supplemented by reference TRBV5-1 and TRBJ1-1, the full variable domain reads KAGVTQTPRYLIKTRGQQVTLSCSPISGHRSVSWYQQTPGQGLQFLFEYFSETQRNKGNFPGRFSGRQFSNSRSEMNVSTLELGDSALYLCASSPAGTGEGAMNTEAFFGQGTRLTVV.

The J gene is TRBJ2-5, the V gene TRBV5-1; 12 nucleotides agree with TRBD2. CDR1 SGHRS and CDR2 YFSETQ come from the germline V gene. V shed 5 bases and J 2 bases; nucleotides not matched to a gene: 4. The CDR3 runs 15 residues. The CDR3 loop reads CASSSGLAGQETQYF. In nucleotides, the CDR3 is TGCGCCAGCAGTTCGGGACTAGCGGGTCAAGAGACCCAGTACTTC. The variable domain in full, with the rest retrieved from reference TRBV5-1 and TRBJ2-5, is KAGVTQTPRYLIKTRGQQVTLSCSPISGHRSVSWYQQTPGQGLQFLFEYFSETQRNKGNFPGRFSGRQFSNSRSEMNVSTLELGDSALYLCASSSGLAGQETQYFGPGTRLLVL.

The chain combines TRBV19 with TRBJ2-7, with D unresolved. Between the trimmed V and J ends, which lost 6 bases and 7 bases, there was a span of 19 bases. Germline lookup yields CDR1 LNHDA and CDR2 SQIVND (reference sequence). This CDR3 has 14 residues. CDR3 sequence: CASSVRTSLTEQYF. For the CDR3, the DNA is TGTGCCAGTAGCGTTAGGACCTCCCTCACGGAGCAGTACTTC.

The chain joins TRBV5-5 to TRBJ1-2; D gene ambiguous. V lost 4 bases and J lost 8, with 15 bases in between. The CDR3 runs to 13 residues. Germline V gene data show CDR1 as SGHKS and CDR2 as YYEKEE (reference sequence). CDR3 DNA: TGTGCCAGCAGCGATGGTCGTTTGGGGGGCTACACCTTC. It encodes CASSDGRLGGYTF.

In DNA form, the CDR3 reads TGTGCCAGCAGCCCCGGGGACGCAGCTTTCACAGATACGCAGTATTTT. Translated, it gives CASSPGDAAFTDTQYF. V gene TRBV11-2 combines with J gene TRBJ2-3, with D tentatively TRBD1 or TRBD2 (5 bases each). Trimming left V 5 bases short and J 2 bases short, with 17 bases between. Germline V gene data show CDR1 as SGHAT and CDR2 as FQNNGV. The CDR3 sequence is 16 residues long.

J is TRBJ1-2 and V is TRBV27; weak D call: TRBD1 (6 bases). This CDR3 is built from 14 residues. Germline CDR1 is MNHEY and CDR2 is SMNVEV (reference sequence). The V end lost 3 bases, the J end lost 3 bases, and 11 bases lay between the germline ends. The CDR3 reads CASSLDRDHYGYTF. The CDR3 nucleotides are TGTGCCAGCAGTTTGGACAGAGACCACTATGGCTACACCTTC.

This sequence joins TRBV7-3 and TRBJ2-7, with 7 positions matching TRBD2. The junction had 11 bases not matched to a gene; V was cut back by 5 bases and J by 4 bases. Germline loops: CDR1 SGHTA, CDR2 FQGTGA. The CDR3 contains 15 residues. CDR3 DNA sequence: TGTGCCAGCAGCACGGGAGGTTCCCCGGTATACGAGCAGTACTTC. This sequence encodes CASSTGGSPVYEQYF.

The gene calls are TRBV16 and TRBJ2-1, with D perhaps TRBD2 (6 bases). CDR3 length: 16 residues. V lost 2 bases and J 4 bases, leaving 15 bases between the germline ends. CDR1 and CDR2 (germline): KGHSY, FQNENV. CDR3 sequence reads: CASSQPRGGGYNEQFF. Written as DNA, the CDR3 is TGTGCCAGCAGCCAACCCCGGGGAGGTGGGTACAATGAGCAGTTCTTC.

The chain couples TRBV6-5 to TRBJ2-3; a weak D match, TRBD1 (7 bases). CDR1 is MNHEY, CDR2 SVGAGI, per germline. Trimming removed 7 bases from V and 4 bases from J, with 15 bases in between. This CDR3 has 14 residues. In DNA, the CDR3 is TGTGCCAGCAACCAGGGGGGAAGGGCAGATACGCAGTATTTT. Translation gives CASNQGGRADTQYF.

The chain is built from TRBV27 and TRBJ2-3; 16 positions agree with TRBD2. With 5 bases clipped from V and 0 bases from J, the junction kept 8 bases outside the gene matches. Germline V gene sequence: CDR1 MNHEY, CDR2 SMNVEV (reference sequence). This CDR3 region has 19 residues. The CDR3, as DNA: TGTGCCAGCAGTCCCCTGGGACTAGCGGGGGGGCAAAGCACAGATACGCAGTATTTT. It yields the protein CASSPLGLAGGQSTDTQYF.